This T cell receptor (beta chain) was identified during a study of blood T cells in healthy people across ages. Study details: T cells yielded about one barcoded beta molecule per two cells through template switching. Study-level findings and limits: No one knew whether donors had CMV, which possibly confounded expanded clonotype changes.

This CDR3 is built from 17 residues. CDR1 MGHRA and CDR2 YSYEKL come from the germline V gene. The V gene end was trimmed by 4 bases and the J gene end by 2 bases; junction bases not matched to a gene: 8. This clonotype was picked up a small number of times. Its target is not known. A J-beta primer mix and a sample-barcoded 5' primer were used in a second PCR of roughly 6 to 11 cycles. TCRdb re-called the 5' RACE reads with MiXCR, one entry per CDR3 protein. This table has about 1.5 million distinct CDR3 sequences, roughly two fifths appearing once. This TCR was sampled from a woman aged 18-35 years in good health. The J gene is TRBJ2-3, the V gene TRBV4-1, with 11 bases lining up with TRBD2. Sample: blood. The CDR3 protein is CASSPRASGGNTDTQYF. The CDR3, as DNA: TGCGCCAGCAGCCCGCGGGCTAGCGGGGGGAACACAGATACGCAGTATTTT.